This T cell receptor (beta chain) came from a study of post-analysis software for immune sequencing data. Every TCR beta cDNA library bore unique molecular identifiers. TCRdb re-called the PCR reads through MiXCR, storing one row per CDR3 protein. This sample has some 690,000 distinct CDR3 sequences; less than 35% occur once, and the top ten carry 0.5% to 0.6%. The V and J ends lost 5 bases and 3 bases respectively, with 13 bases between them. CDR3 length equals 13 residues. Germline assignment: CDR1 SQVTM and CDR2 ANQGSEA. Study-wide results and caveats: The normalized Chao1 diversity of multiple sclerosis patients was significantly lower than that of controls. Five or six TRBV segments, TRBV5-6, TRBV5-1 and TRBV20-1 among them, were found more frequent in patients than controls.

This clonotype was picked up a small number of times. Its antigen is unknown. V is TRBV29-1 and J is TRBJ1-2; no clear D. The material sequenced was blood. This TCR derives from a girl under 18 with multiple sclerosis. CDR3 sequence (DNA): TGCAGCGTTAAGACGGCGCCGGACTATGGCTACACCTTC. Translating it yields CSVKTAPDYGYTF.